Sequencing of this T cell receptor beta chain was carried out in a study of OX40 agonist ivuxolimab in advanced cancers. V was trimmed by 2 bases and J by 5 bases, leaving 16 bases between them. Germline CDR1 is SGHRS and CDR2 is YFSETQ. The CDR3 loop spans 15 amino acids. Profiling relied on immunoSEQ multiplex PCR, and the TCRdb table lists in-frame clones only, not all of them. Among 70,000 or so clones, roughly 87% were seen once, and the ten largest hold 2.5% to 3%. This sequence originates from an adult with an advanced solid tumor such as melanoma, head and neck, liver or kidney cancer. This specimen consisted of CD4+ or CD8+ T cells sorted from blood, obtained in a trial of the OX40 agonist ivuxolimab. This chain uses TRBV5-1 with TRBJ1-1; D uncertain. Here the CDR3 DNA reads TGCGCCAGCAGCTTCACAGCTGACCTTTTTACTGAAGCTTTCTTT. This gives the protein CASSFTADLFTEAFF.